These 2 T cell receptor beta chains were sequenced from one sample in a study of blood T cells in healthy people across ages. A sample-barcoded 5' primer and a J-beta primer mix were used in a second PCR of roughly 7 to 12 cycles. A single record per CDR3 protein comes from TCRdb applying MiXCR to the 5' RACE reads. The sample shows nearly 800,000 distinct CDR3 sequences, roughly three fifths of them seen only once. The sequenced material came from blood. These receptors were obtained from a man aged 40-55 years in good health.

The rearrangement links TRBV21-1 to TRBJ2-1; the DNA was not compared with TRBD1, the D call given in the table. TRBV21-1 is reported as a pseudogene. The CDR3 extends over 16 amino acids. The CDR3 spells CASSKARGRQYNEQFF. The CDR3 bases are TGTGCCAGCAGCAAGGCCAGGGGGCGCCAGTACAATGAGCAGTTCTTC.

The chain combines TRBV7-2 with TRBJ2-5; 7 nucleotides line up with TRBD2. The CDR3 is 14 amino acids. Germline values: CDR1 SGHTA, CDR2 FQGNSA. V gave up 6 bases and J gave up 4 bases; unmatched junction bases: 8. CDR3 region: CASSQSSGAETQYF. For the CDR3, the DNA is TGTGCCAGCAGTCAGTCGAGCGGGGCAGAGACCCAGTACTTC.